This T cell receptor beta chain was obtained from a study of blood T cells in healthy people across ages. Next came a second PCR, run for about 7 to 12 cycles, which used a sample-barcoded 5' primer along with a J-beta primer mix. TCRdb ran MiXCR on the 5' RACE reads and lists one entry per CDR3 protein. This table has 800,000 to 900,000 distinct CDR3 sequences, about 59% appearing once. The study's findings and limits: The lack of PBMC sorting stopped any conclusive naive versus antigen-experienced comparison.

In regard to this clonotype: As yet, its antigen is unknown.

The CDR3 covers 14 residues. The germline V gene encodes CDR1 SQVTM and CDR2 ANQGSEA. This chain joins TRBV29-1 and TRBJ2-4; 7 bases line up with TRBD1. The DNA end is more similar to TRBJ2-5, so the J call may be wrong. The TCR sequence derives from a man aged 25 to 40 in good health. Source material: blood. DNA for the CDR3: TGCAGCGTTGCTGACAGGGTGAGGCAAGAGACCCAGTACTTC. Translation gives CSVADRVRQETQYF.